The present T cell receptor beta chain was sequenced within a study of blood T cell repertoires in COVID-19 (dated by TCRdb to about 2020). Describing the broader study: Samples covering the acute and convalescent phases of COVID-19 were provided by collaborators in the United States, Italy and Spain. The material from the prospective study consisted of cDNA or gDNA derived from T cells, B-cell-depleted T cells, or PBMCs. The dataset comprised deeply sampled blood TCRbeta repertoires from subjects exposed to, actively infected with, or recovered from COVID-19. The repertoires were made available in a free public database intended to serve as a resource for research on the immune response to SARS-CoV-2. The samples were drawn from the first 160 participants of the ongoing ImmuneRACE study and from roughly 1,300 subjects provided by 6 global collaborators. The sample metadata nearly always contained a de-identified subject ID, COVID-19 status, age in years and sex. HLA class I and class II types, where available, came from metadata supplied by the sample provider rather than from assay-based typing. What the research found in general, with its limitations: The amount of clinical and demographic metadata varied by source and participant and was provided uncurated.

The immunoSEQ Assay, a bias-controlled multiplex PCR, was used to amplify TCRbeta CDR3 regions from genomic DNA. The authors' pipeline ran thus. Within the assay, amplification of reference gene primers was used to estimate how many nucleated cells each sample contained. To quantify the absolute abundance of each unique TCRbeta CDR3 rearrangement, sequence reads were collapsed and filtered. For each sample, productive Simpson clonality was calculated by taking the square root of Simpson's diversity index across productive rearrangements. The clones in this table, taken by TCRdb from immuneACCESS, are in-frame only. Not every clone is retained; where verified, under half of the shortfall comes from an unresolved V gene, and the cause of the rest is unknown. V and J calls and clone size follow that table, whereas D and trimming were derived from the DNA. The sample table contains around 260,000 clones; only one count was recorded for 83% of them. Around 10% of the sample lies in the top ten.

Worth noting for this clone: Its antigen specificity is not known. No much larger clonotype is one base removed from it; base qualities were not supplied.

From the germline V gene (reference sequence), CDR1 is PRHDT and CDR2 is FYEKMQ. Ends trimmed: V by 5 bases, J by 4 bases; bases unmatched to a gene: 9. The CDR3 spans 16 residues, from the cysteine through the phenylalanine. Just the 48-base CDR3 DNA is kept, in frame starting at base 1. A second Seattle source provided samples from volunteer blood donors who had recovered from COVID-19. Each collaborating institution followed its own protocols to collect whole blood in K2EDTA tubes. For TCRbeta analysis, collaborators shipped samples in one of three forms: frozen whole blood, isolated PBMCs, or DNA extracted from either of those sample types.

The V gene is TRBV13 and the J gene is TRBJ1-2; 11 central bases correspond to TRBD1. The sequencing sample was made of peripheral blood. This TCR derives from a woman aged 50 to 60 who had recovered from COVID-19. Read as DNA, the sequence is TGTGCCAGCAGCCCCACCCGGGACAGGGGGAGCTATGGCTACACCTTC. Its product reads: CASSPTRDRGSYGYTF. With all but the CDR3 taken from the reference TRBV13 and TRBJ1-2 genes, the full variable domain is: AAGVIQSPRHLIKEKRETATLKCYPIPRHDTVYWYQQGPGQDPQFLISFYEKMQSDKGSIPDRFSAQQFSDYHSELNMSSLELGDSALYFCASSPTRDRGSYGYTFGSGTRLTVV.